Sequencing of this T cell receptor beta chain was carried out in a study of T cells after yellow fever vaccination (dated by TCRdb to about 2019). Background for the entire study: Libraries from fractions with low cell numbers were prepared with the SMART-Seq v4 Ultra Low Input RNA kit. Bulk PBMC replicates and cell subsets were isolated from blood drawn at multiple timepoints before and after both primary and secondary immunization. The cohort comprised two healthy male donors, one aged 18 to 30 and one aged 30 to 40 years. To follow T-cell clones before and after both primary and booster YFV17D yellow fever vaccination, bulk TCR alpha and beta repertoires underwent longitudinal sequencing.

What the authors observed across the whole study: Because the study included only a couple of donors, the extent to which the findings can be generalized is limited. Most clones expanded after primary vaccination were re-detected after the booster (approximately 96% of CD4 and more than 70% of CD8), suggesting broad memory maintenance. Computational filtering was needed because FACS-sorted repertoires could contain abundant contaminating clonotypes from the bulk population. A small fraction of clonotypes appeared in both the CD4 and CD8 compartments, likely as a result of convergent recombination. The secondary T-cell response was found to be weaker but faster than the primary response, with a peak reached on day 5 rather than on day 15.

This clonotype turned up a few times. No base quality information exists; no much larger clone differs at one position. Synthesis of TCR cDNA relied on 5'RACE template switching, a step that introduced a universal primer site along with unique molecular identifiers. Priming for cDNA synthesis came from both the TCR alpha and TCR beta constant segments. Library amplification involved two PCR steps, and the second step added sample barcodes and sequencing adapters. Sequencing of the libraries was done on either Illumina HiSeq 2500 (2x100 bp) or NovaSeq (2x150 bp). The study's own analysis went as follows. MIGEC was used to demultiplex reads and collapse the reads into UMI consensus sequences, and MiXCR was used for V(D)J alignment. Vaccine-responding clonotypes were defined with edgeR using replicate PBMC samples, requiring FDR below 0.01 and a log2 fold change above 5 up to day 15. Each bulk clonotype received a CD4 or CD8 identity based on whether the sequenced CD4 or CD8 repertoire contained that clonotype at higher abundance. A clonotype counted as NS4B-specific if enriched at least 10-fold in dextramer-positive versus dextramer-negative fractions, with CD4-biased clonotypes left out. TCRdb reanalyzed the raw reads on its own, using fastp at Q25 for trimming and MiXCR for clone calling, and kept in-frame beta chains. One record per CDR3 amino acid sequence lists the most common genes and DNA. V and J calls and clone size were set by TCRdb, not the authors. The table for this sample lists about 96,000 distinct CDR3 sequences; approximately 8.4% of them were counted only once. The ten largest clones capture over 15% of the sample.

Explained via the paper, the treatment or condition label denotes: live attenuated yellow fever vaccine strain. PBMCs were isolated from peripheral blood using a standard Ficoll-Paque protocol. With anti-CD3 and anti-CD8 staining plus a dextramer loaded with the yellow fever NS4B epitope peptide, the researchers sorted epitope-specific CD8 T cells. TriZol was used to extract RNA from bulk PBMCs, from CD4 and CD8 fractions, and from dextramer-positive and dextramer-negative fractions. A distance of 6 bases separates the germline ends of V and J, which lose 5 bases and 5 bases respectively. The CDR3 runs 11 residues from the cysteine to the phenylalanine. The CDR3 DNA has 33 bases and is translated from base 1.

The clonotype originates from a young man who received the YFV17D yellow fever vaccine. The rearrangement joined TRBV12-3 or TRBV12-4 to TRBJ1-1; the D gene is perhaps TRBD1, from 6 matching bases. The sequences come from CD8+ T cells not binding an NS4B(214-222) dextramer, sorted from PBMCs, collected less than 18 days after the first yellow fever vaccination. The sample's cell subset or site label is to be understood as: NS4B epitope dextramer-negative CD8 T cells. In nucleotides, the sequence is TGTGCCAGCAGTCAGGGGACTGAAGCTTTCTTT. Its protein product is CASSQGTEAFF.